This T cell receptor beta chain derives from a study of blood T cell repertoires in COVID-19. CDR3 length: 16 residues. V shed 5 bases and J 7 bases; nucleotides not matched to a gene: 13. From germline, CDR1 is SGHTA and CDR2 FQGTGA. Measured with immunoSEQ multiplex PCR; TCRdb has only the in-frame clones, and not every one. The sample includes 250,000 to 350,000 clones, 89% of them seen just once. Sequenced input: peripheral blood. This clonotype was obtained from a man in his late teens or twenties who had recovered from COVID-19. The chain recombines TRBV7-3 with TRBJ2-1; 8 bases agree with TRBD1. The CDR3 nucleotides read TGTGCCAGCAGCCCTGCACAGGGGGTACCTACGAATGAGCAGTTCTTC. Encoded protein: CASSPAQGVPTNEQFF.